The 2 T cell receptor beta chains below all came from one sample that was sequenced in a study of blood T cell repertoires in COVID-19. The table came from immunoSEQ multiplex PCR; TCRdb's copy has only in-frame clones and leaves some out. Of fewer than 250,000 clones in the sample, 65% to 85% were seen once. Sequencing used PBMCs or T cells enriched from blood (not recorded which). The receptor set was obtained from a woman aged 30 to 39 who had recovered from COVID-19.

The chain joins TRBV4-2 to TRBJ2-3, with a possible D match to TRBD2 (6 bases). The ends were cut back, 3 bases at V and 3 bases at J, with 19 bases in the middle. CDR1 is LGHNA and CDR2 is YNFKEQ in the germline V gene. This CDR3 is 17 amino acids long. The CDR3 here is CASSQNGSHRRTDTQYF. The CDR3 DNA follows: TGTGCCAGCAGCCAGAACGGGAGCCACAGGAGGACAGATACGCAGTATTTT.

The gene calls are TRBV2 and TRBJ2-1; TRBD2 matches at 8 bases. Germline V gives CDR1 SNHLY, CDR2 FYNNEI. Germline trimming cut 4 bases from V and 4 bases from J; bases unmatched to any gene: 3. The CDR3 has 14 amino acids. The CDR3 nucleotides are TGTGCCAGCAGTGGAGCGGGGGCTTACAATGAGCAGTTCTTC. Its translation: CASSGAGAYNEQFF.